Below, 31 T cell receptor beta chains from the same sample are listed, as sequenced in a study of T cells in Graves' hyperthyroidism and ophthalmopathy. TCR beta CDR3 regions were amplified from RNA transcripts. Primed by the HTBI set, a first-round RT-PCR was run on the TCR CDR3. TCRdb ran MiXCR on the multiplex PCR reads and lists one entry per CDR3 protein. The sample yields 700,000 or so distinct CDR3 sequences, around 17% seen once. Sequencing was carried out using blood. The receptors originated from a man between 18 and 35 years old with Graves' hyperthyroidism.

This clonotype was found a few times. V and J are TRBV20-1 and TRBJ1-1; 7 bases agree with TRBD1. Germline CDR1 DFQATT, CDR2 SNEGSKA (reference sequence). J was trimmed by 2 bases and V by 0 bases; bases with no gene match: 6. The CDR3 length is 15 residues. The CDR3 loop is CSARDGDRTNTEAFF. In DNA, the CDR3 is TGCAGTGCTAGAGATGGGGACAGAACAAACACTGAAGCTTTCTTT.

This rearrangement joins TRBV27 to TRBJ2-7, with 7 bases fitting TRBD1. With 5 bases clipped from V and 3 bases from J, the junction kept 10 bases outside the gene matches. CDR1 and CDR2 from the germline V gene are MNHEY and SMNVEV (reference sequence). The CDR3 runs 15 residues. The CDR3 nucleotides are TGTGCCAGCAGTGTAGACAGGGAGTTGATCTACGAGCAGTACTTC. This gives the protein CASSVDRELIYEQYF.

This clonotype showed up just a few times. The V and J genes are TRBV12-3 or TRBV12-4 and TRBJ2-2, with D tentatively TRBD2 (7 bases). The CDR3 sequence is 16 residues long. V lost 5 bases, J lost 5 bases, and 18 bases lay in between. CDR3 amino acids: CASSGGARVSTGELFF. CDR3 nucleotides: TGTGCCAGCAGTGGGGGGGCGCGGGTATCTACCGGGGAGCTGTTTTTT.

In its sample, this clonotype was seen a few times. In nucleotides, the CDR3 is TGTGCCAGCAGCGTTCTATCTGGGGCCAACGTCCTGACTTTC. Amino acids: CASSVLSGANVLTF. The J gene is TRBJ2-6, the V gene TRBV9; D gene unclear. Per germline, CDR1 SGDLS and CDR2 YYNGEE. The V end lost 2 bases, the J end lost 1 base, and 4 bases lay between the germline ends. The CDR3 spans 14 residues.

CDR3 in amino acids: CASSVGERVNTEAFF. CDR3 nucleotide sequence: TGTGCCAGCAGCGTAGGGGAAAGGGTGAACACTGAAGCTTTCTTT. The rearrangement links TRBV9 to TRBJ1-1; no definite D call. CDR3 length: 15 amino acids. Looked up from germline, CDR1 is SGDLS and CDR2 is YYNGEE. The V end was cut by 0 bases, the J end by 0 bases, with 9 bases between.

This clonotype has ten or more counts. The CDR3 is CASSPGQQPQHF. CDR3 nucleotides: TGTGCCAGCTCACCAGGGCAGCAGCCCCAGCATTTT. The rearrangement uses TRBV18 and TRBJ1-5; no definite D call. The CDR3 consists of 12 residues. Trimming took off 2 bases at V and 7 bases at J, with 6 bases between the two ends. The germline CDR1 and CDR2 sequences are KGHSH and LQKENI.

This clonotype has only a few counts. The chain carries TRBV4-2 and TRBJ2-5; D is ambiguous. Germline V CDR1 and CDR2: LGHNA, YNFKEQ. The V gene lost 0 bases and the J gene lost 5 bases, with 13 bases spanning the gap. The CDR3 has 15 amino acids. CDR3 loop: CASSQDNAVWETQYF. CDR3 DNA sequence: TGTGCCAGCAGCCAAGATAACGCGGTCTGGGAGACCCAGTACTTC.

The table lists this clonotype with many counts. The gene calls are TRBV27 and TRBJ2-7, with TRBD1 matching 7 bases. Trimming at V came to 2 bases and at J to 7 bases, leaving 11 bases not matched to a gene. The germline V gene encodes CDR1 MNHEY and CDR2 SMNVEV (reference sequence). The CDR3 runs to 15 residues. The CDR3 coding sequence is TGTGCCAGCAGTTTAGGGTCCAGGACAGGTCATGAGCAGTACTTC. Its protein is CASSLGSRTGHEQYF.

This clonotype was found many times. The V gene is TRBV28, the J gene TRBJ2-7; D is unclear. Germline V gene sequence: CDR1 MDHEN, CDR2 SYDVKM. CDR3 size: 14 residues. The ends were cut back, 3 bases at V and 2 bases at J, with 11 bases in the middle. CDR3 loop: CASSLRQAPYEQYF. CDR3 DNA sequence: TGTGCCAGCAGTTTGCGGCAGGCCCCCTACGAGCAGTACTTC.

The chain has TRBV5-5 and TRBJ2-5; tentative D call: TRBD2 (5 bases). With the DNA end fitting TRBJ2-1 better, the J assignment may be wrong. This CDR3 is built from 14 residues. The germline CDR1 and CDR2 sequences are SGHKS and YYEKEE (reference sequence). CDR3 DNA sequence: TGTGCCAGCAGCTTGGGAGGGAGCCAAGAGACCCAGTTCTTC. It specifies CASSLGGSQETQFF.

The chain employs TRBV4-3 and TRBJ2-1; 11 nucleotides agree with TRBD2. Germline CDR1 reads LGHNA; CDR2 reads YSLEER. Unmatched junction bases numbered 4, after V lost 3 bases and J lost 3 bases. This CDR3 contains 16 residues. CDR3 in amino acids: CASSHSGRALYNEQFF. The CDR3 DNA follows: TGCGCCAGCAGCCATAGCGGGAGGGCCCTCTACAATGAGCAGTTCTTC.

The sample holds many counts of this clonotype. The J gene is TRBJ2-3, the V gene TRBV11-3, with 7 nucleotides matching TRBD1. Germline CDR1 and CDR2: SGHNT and YENEEA. J lost 5 bases, V lost 4 bases, and 3 bases had no gene match. The CDR3 length is 13 residues. The CDR3 loop is CASSSTGKDTQYF. The CDR3 DNA reads TGTGCCAGCAGCTCGACAGGGAAAGATACGCAGTATTTT.

V usage is TRBV30 and J usage is TRBJ1-1; D not resolved. Germline CDR1 GTSNPN, CDR2 SVGIG (reference sequence). Trimming took 5 bases from V and 1 from J, leaving 11 bases between them. The CDR3 runs 13 residues. The CDR3 bases are TGTGCCTGGGCCCCTTCAGGGAACACTGAAGCTTTCTTT. It translates to CAWAPSGNTEAFF.

This clonotype was counted ten times or more. CDR3 sequence (DNA): TGTGCCAGCAGCTTACGGGACAGCGTCTACGAGCAGTACTTC. It translates to CASSLRDSVYEQYF. V is TRBV5-6 and J is TRBJ2-7, with 7 bases fitting TRBD1. Trimming cost V 2 bases and J 3 bases; bases outside gene matches: 5. The CDR3 totals 14 residues. Germline values: CDR1 SGHDT, CDR2 YYEEEE.

CDR3 nucleotides: TGTGCCAGCAGCGCCCAGCGGTTCGGGACAGGCACCGAGAGGACTGAAGCTTTCTTT. Translation gives CASSAQRFGTGTERTEAFF. The chain recombines TRBV7-8 with TRBJ1-1, with 8 bases identical to TRBD1. Germline lookup yields CDR1 SGHVS and CDR2 FQNEAQ. The CDR3 sequence is 19 residues long. After removal of 5 bases from V and 5 bases from J, the junction contained 22 bases not matched to a gene.

In its sample, this clonotype was seen many times. V and J are TRBV28 and TRBJ1-1; no firm D call. The CDR3 covers 13 residues. Trimming took off 8 bases at V and 5 bases at J, with 15 bases between the two ends. Germline V gene data show CDR1 as MDHEN and CDR2 as SYDVKM. CDR3 amino acids: CASERQEGTEAFF. CDR3 nucleotide sequence: TGTGCCAGCGAGAGGCAGGAAGGAACTGAAGCTTTCTTT.

This clonotype was counted a few times. V is TRBV20-1 and J is TRBJ2-3; D may match TRBD1 or TRBD2 (5 bases each). The CDR3 sequence is 15 residues long. V lost 5 bases and J 6 bases, leaving 21 bases between the germline ends. Germline V lookup: CDR1 DFQATT, CDR2 SNEGSKA (reference sequence). CDR3 DNA: TGCAGTGCTTCTCCGGGACCCCCGAGGGAGGATACGCAGTATTTT. Its translation: CSASPGPPREDTQYF.

This chain connects TRBV20-1 to TRBJ2-7; TRBD2 aligns across 10 bases. Germline CDR1 and CDR2: DFQATT and SNEGSKA (reference sequence). V was pared by 6 bases and J by 5 bases, with 7 bases of the junction left unmatched. The CDR3 covers 13 residues. CDR3 protein: CSAISGRADEQYF. The CDR3, as DNA: TGCAGTGCCATAAGCGGGAGGGCCGACGAGCAGTACTTC.

This clonotype has a handful of counts. The V gene is TRBV19, the J gene TRBJ1-4; D unresolved. Trimming removed 5 bases from V and 2 bases from J, with 12 bases in between. The V gene's germline CDR1 is LNHDA and CDR2 SQIVND (reference sequence). The CDR3 is 15 residues long. DNA of the CDR3: TGTGCCAGTAGTCCCTGGACGGGTACTAATGAAAAACTGTTTTTT. It codes for CASSPWTGTNEKLFF.

This chain joins TRBV29-1 and TRBJ2-2; tentatively, D is TRBD2 (6 bases). Germline CDR1 SQVTM, CDR2 ANQGSEA. The CDR3 loop spans 15 amino acids. Trimming shortened V by 5 bases and J by 1 base, and 14 bases separated the two germline ends. This CDR3 reads CSVRGGTLNTGELFF. CDR3 DNA: TGCAGCGTTCGTGGCGGGACCTTGAACACCGGGGAGCTGTTTTTT.

DNA of the CDR3: TGTGCCAGCAGTGAGCCCCCCCCGACTAGCGGGTTCTCCTACAATGAGCAGTTCTTC. It specifies CASSEPPPTSGFSYNEQFF. This sequence joins TRBV6-1 and TRBJ2-1; TRBD2 matches at 10 bases. J was trimmed by 0 bases and V by 3 bases; bases with no gene match: 11. The CDR3 runs to 19 residues. The germline CDR1 and CDR2 sequences are MNHNS and SASEGT.

The V gene is TRBV11-3, the J gene TRBJ2-1, with D perhaps TRBD2 (6 bases). The CDR3 contains 15 residues. Trimming took off 2 bases at V and 2 bases at J, with 10 bases between the two ends. CDR1 SGHNT and CDR2 YENEEA come from the germline V gene. Written as DNA, the CDR3 is TGTGCCAGCAGCTTAATGGGAGGAACCTACAATGAGCAGTTCTTC. Its translation is CASSLMGGTYNEQFF.

This clonotype appeared a few times. The chain links TRBV29-1 to TRBJ2-1, with 7 bases matching TRBD2. The CDR3 totals 14 residues. Germline loops: CDR1 SQVTM, CDR2 ANQGSEA. J was trimmed by 5 bases and V by 7 bases; bases with no gene match: 11. The CDR3 nucleotides read TGCAGCGCCCCTACTAGCGAGAAGGACAATGAGCAGTTCTTC. It specifies CSAPTSEKDNEQFF.

The rearrangement uses TRBV7-9 and TRBJ1-2, with 12 nucleotides matching TRBD1. The CDR3 is made up of 18 amino acids. Germline assignment: CDR1 SEHNR and CDR2 FQNEAQ (reference sequence). Unmatched junction bases numbered 10, after V lost 1 base and J lost 4 bases. The CDR3 reads CASSLGGTGGQGLYGYTF. The CDR3 nucleotides are TGTGCCAGCAGCTTAGGCGGGACAGGGGGCCAAGGACTCTATGGCTACACCTTC.

This clonotype was seen a handful of times. The gene calls are TRBV6-2 or TRBV6-3 and TRBJ2-7; D could derive from TRBD1 or TRBD2 (5 bases each). The V end lost 7 bases, the J end lost 6 bases, and 19 bases lay between the germline ends. Germline V gives CDR1 MNHEY, CDR2 SVGEGT. This CDR3 has 14 amino acids. CDR3 in DNA: TGTGCCAGCATTGGGGGACCGATGGGTCCCGAGCAGTACTTC. Its translation is CASIGGPMGPEQYF.

The J gene is TRBJ2-3, the V gene TRBV6-4; D perhaps matches TRBD1 (5 bases). The ends were cut back, 7 bases at V and 5 bases at J, with 22 bases in the middle. Germline loops: CDR1 MRHNA, CDR2 SNTAGT. The CDR3 length is 16 residues. The CDR3 is CASTIQIGREGDTQYF. CDR3 DNA: TGTGCCAGCACCATTCAGATTGGCAGGGAAGGAGATACGCAGTATTTT.

This clonotype appeared many times. This chain connects TRBV3-1 to TRBJ2-1, with 7 bases fitting TRBD2. J was trimmed by 5 bases and V by 1 base; bases with no gene match: 5. Looked up from germline, CDR1 is LGHDT and CDR2 is YNNKEL (reference sequence). CDR3 length equals 15 residues. This CDR3 reads CASSQAGRLNNEQFF. DNA for the CDR3: TGTGCCAGCAGCCAAGCCGGGAGGCTCAACAATGAGCAGTTCTTC.

Of note for this clonotype: Mismatch with germline at one junction end may stem from a read error. V and J are TRBV29-1 and TRBJ1-1; 7 nucleotides agree with TRBD1. Germline lookup yields CDR1 SQVTM and CDR2 ANQGSEA. The CDR3 covers 14 residues. In DNA, the CDR3 is TGCGGCGTGGCGATGGGACAGAAGAACACTGAAGCTTTCTTT. Translation: CGVAMGQKNTEAFF.

This chain links TRBV24-1 with TRBJ1-3; no firm D call. V was cut by 1 base and J by 0 bases, with 12 bases left in between. CDR1 is KGHDR and CDR2 is SFDVKD in the germline V gene. CDR3 length equals 17 residues. CDR3 region: CATSDFKAAGSGNTIYF. The CDR3, as DNA: TGTGCCACCAGTGATTTTAAGGCAGCCGGCTCTGGAAACACCATATATTTT.

The chain recombines TRBV12-3 or TRBV12-4 with TRBJ2-1; 8 nucleotides line up with TRBD2. The CDR3 contains 16 residues. J gave up 4 bases and V 10 bases, and 15 bases lay outside the gene matches. The CDR3: CANTEAGTRSYNEQFF. CDR3 in DNA: TGTGCCAACACCGAAGCCGGGACTAGGAGTTACAATGAGCAGTTCTTC.

This clonotype occurred a few times. The rearrangement uses TRBV24-1 and TRBJ2-7; D might be TRBD1 (5 bases). The CDR3 is made up of 13 amino acids. V shed 5 bases and J shed 3 bases, with 10 bases lying between them. Germline CDR1 reads KGHDR; CDR2 reads SFDVKD. CDR3 sequence reads: CATSGIDSYEQYF. The CDR3 DNA follows: TGTGCCACCAGTGGCATTGACAGCTACGAGCAGTACTTC.